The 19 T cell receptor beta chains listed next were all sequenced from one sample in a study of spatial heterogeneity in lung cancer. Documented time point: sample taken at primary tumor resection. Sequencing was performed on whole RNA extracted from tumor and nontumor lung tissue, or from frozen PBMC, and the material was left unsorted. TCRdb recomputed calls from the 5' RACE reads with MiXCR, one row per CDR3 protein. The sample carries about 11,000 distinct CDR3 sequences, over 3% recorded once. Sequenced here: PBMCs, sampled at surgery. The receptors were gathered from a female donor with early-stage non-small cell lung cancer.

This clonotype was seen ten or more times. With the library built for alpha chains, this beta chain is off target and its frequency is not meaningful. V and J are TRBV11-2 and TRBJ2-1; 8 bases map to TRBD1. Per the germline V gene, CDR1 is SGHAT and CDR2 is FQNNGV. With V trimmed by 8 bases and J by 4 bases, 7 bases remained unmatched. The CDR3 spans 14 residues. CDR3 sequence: CASRTGGNYNEQFF. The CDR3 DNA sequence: TGTGCCAGCCGTACAGGGGGGAATTACAATGAGCAGTTCTTC.

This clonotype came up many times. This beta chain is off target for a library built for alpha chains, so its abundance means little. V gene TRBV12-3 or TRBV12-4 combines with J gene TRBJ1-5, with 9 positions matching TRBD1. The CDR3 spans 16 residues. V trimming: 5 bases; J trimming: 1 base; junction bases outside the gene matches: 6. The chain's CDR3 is CASSEQGAGSNQPQHF. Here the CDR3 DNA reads TGTGCCAGCAGTGAACAGGGGGCCGGGAGCAATCAGCCCCAGCATTTT.

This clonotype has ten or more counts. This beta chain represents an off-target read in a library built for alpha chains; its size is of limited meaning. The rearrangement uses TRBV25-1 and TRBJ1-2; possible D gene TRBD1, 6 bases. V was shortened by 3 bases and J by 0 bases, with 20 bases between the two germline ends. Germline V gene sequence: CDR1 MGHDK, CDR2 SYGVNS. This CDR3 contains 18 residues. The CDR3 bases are TGTGCCAGCAGTGACCTTTTACGTCGGGACACCGCTAACTATGGCTACACCTTC. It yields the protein CASSDLLRRDTANYGYTF.

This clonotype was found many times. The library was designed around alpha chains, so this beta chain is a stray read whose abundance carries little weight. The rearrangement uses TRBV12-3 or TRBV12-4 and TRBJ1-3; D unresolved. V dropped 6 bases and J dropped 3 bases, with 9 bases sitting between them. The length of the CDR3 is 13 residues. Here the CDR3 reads CASSLSFGNTIYF. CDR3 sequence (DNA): TGTGCCAGCAGCCTCTCCTTTGGAAACACCATATATTTT.

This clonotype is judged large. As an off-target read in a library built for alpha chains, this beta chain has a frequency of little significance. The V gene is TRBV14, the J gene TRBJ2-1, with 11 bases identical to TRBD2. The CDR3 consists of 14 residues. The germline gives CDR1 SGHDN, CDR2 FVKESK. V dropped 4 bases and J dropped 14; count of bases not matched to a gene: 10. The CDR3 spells CASSRLAGTRVEFF. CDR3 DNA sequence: TGTGCCAGCAGCCGACTAGCGGGAACGAGAGTTGAGTTCTTC.

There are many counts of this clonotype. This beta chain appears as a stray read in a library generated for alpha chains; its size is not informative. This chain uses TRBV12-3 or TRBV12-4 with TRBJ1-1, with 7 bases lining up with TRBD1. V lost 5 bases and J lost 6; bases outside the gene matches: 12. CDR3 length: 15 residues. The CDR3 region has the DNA TGTGCCAGCAGTCGTCAGACAGGGAGTTACGCTGAAGCTTTCTTT. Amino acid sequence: CASSRQTGSYAEAFF.

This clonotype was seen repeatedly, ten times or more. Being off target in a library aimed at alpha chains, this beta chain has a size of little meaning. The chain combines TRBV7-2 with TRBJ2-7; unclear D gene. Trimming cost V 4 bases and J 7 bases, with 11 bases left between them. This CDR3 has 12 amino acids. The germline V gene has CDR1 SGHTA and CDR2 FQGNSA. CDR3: CASSSPSREQYF. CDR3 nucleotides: TGTGCCAGCAGCTCTCCCTCTCGGGAGCAGTACTTC.

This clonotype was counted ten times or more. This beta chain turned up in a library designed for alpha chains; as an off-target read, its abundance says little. The DNA for the CDR3 is TGCAGTGCTAGAGTCTCCAGTTTCATGAACACTGAAGCTTTCTTT. This translates into CSARVSSFMNTEAFF. The chain combines TRBV20-1 with TRBJ1-1; the D is unclear. The CDR3 is 15 residues long. Germline values: CDR1 DFQATT, CDR2 SNEGSKA (reference sequence). Trimming removed 1 base from V and 0 bases from J, with 12 bases in between.

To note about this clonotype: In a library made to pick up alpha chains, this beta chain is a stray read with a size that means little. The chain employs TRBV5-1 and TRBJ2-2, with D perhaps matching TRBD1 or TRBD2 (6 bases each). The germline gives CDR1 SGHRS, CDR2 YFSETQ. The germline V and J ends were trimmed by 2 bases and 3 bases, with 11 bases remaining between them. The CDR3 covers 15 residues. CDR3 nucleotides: TGCGCCAGCAGCTTAGACGGGGGCGACACCGGGGAGCTGTTTTTT. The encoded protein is CASSLDGGDTGELFF.

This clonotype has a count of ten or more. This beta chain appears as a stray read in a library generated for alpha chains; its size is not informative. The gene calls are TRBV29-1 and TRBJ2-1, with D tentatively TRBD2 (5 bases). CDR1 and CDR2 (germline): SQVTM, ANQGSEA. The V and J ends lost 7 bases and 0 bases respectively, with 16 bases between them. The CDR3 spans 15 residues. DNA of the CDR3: TGCAGCGCGAGAAAACCGGGGAGCTCCTACAATGAGCAGTTCTTC. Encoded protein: CSARKPGSSYNEQFF.

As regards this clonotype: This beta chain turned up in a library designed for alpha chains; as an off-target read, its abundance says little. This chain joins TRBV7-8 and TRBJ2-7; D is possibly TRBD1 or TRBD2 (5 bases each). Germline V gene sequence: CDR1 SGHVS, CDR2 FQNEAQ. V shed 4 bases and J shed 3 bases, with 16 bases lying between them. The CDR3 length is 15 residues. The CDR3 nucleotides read TGTGCCAGCAGCTCGGGGCGGGTCTTCGGCTACGAGCAGTACTTC. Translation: CASSSGRVFGYEQYF.

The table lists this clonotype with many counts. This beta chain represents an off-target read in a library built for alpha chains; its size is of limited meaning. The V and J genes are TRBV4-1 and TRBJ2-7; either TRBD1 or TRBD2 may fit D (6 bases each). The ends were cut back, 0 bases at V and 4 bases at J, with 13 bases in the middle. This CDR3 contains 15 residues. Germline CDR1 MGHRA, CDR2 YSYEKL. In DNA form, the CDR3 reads TGCGCCAGCAGCCAAGATAGGGGGGCGGATTACGAGCAGTACTTC. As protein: CASSQDRGADYEQYF.

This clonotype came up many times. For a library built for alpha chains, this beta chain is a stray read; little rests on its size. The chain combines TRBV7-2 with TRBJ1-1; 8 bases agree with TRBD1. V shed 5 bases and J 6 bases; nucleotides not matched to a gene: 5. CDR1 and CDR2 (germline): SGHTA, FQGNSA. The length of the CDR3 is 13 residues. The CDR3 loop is CASSVWTGSEAFF. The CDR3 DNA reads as TGTGCCAGCAGCGTCTGGACAGGGTCTGAAGCTTTCTTT.

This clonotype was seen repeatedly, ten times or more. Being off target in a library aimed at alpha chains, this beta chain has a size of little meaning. The CDR3 loop is CASIGQVVSGANVLTF. CDR3 in DNA: TGTGCCAGCATAGGACAGGTTGTATCTGGGGCCAACGTCCTGACTTTC. V gene TRBV28 combines with J gene TRBJ2-6; 7 nucleotides agree with TRBD1. Germline CDR1 and CDR2: MDHEN and SYDVKM. V dropped 7 bases and J dropped 1; count of bases not matched to a gene: 7. The CDR3 length is 16 residues.

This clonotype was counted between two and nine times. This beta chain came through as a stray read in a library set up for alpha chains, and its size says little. The CDR3, as DNA: TGTGCCAGCAGTTACTCGTCAGGACCCTATGGCACAGATACGCAGTATTTT. The encoded protein is CASSYSSGPYGTDTQYF. This chain uses TRBV6-2 or TRBV6-3 with TRBJ2-3; D gene unclear. This CDR3 has 17 amino acids. From germline, CDR1 is MNHEY and CDR2 SVGEGT. With 0 bases removed from V and 1 base from J, the gap between germline ends came to 14 bases.

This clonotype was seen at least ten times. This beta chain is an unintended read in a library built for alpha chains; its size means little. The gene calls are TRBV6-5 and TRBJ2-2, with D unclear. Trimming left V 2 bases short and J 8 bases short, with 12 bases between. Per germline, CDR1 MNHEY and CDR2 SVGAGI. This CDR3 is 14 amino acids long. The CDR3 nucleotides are TGTGCCAGCAGTTACGACTTGCCAAAAGGGGAGCTGTTTTTT. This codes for CASSYDLPKGELFF.

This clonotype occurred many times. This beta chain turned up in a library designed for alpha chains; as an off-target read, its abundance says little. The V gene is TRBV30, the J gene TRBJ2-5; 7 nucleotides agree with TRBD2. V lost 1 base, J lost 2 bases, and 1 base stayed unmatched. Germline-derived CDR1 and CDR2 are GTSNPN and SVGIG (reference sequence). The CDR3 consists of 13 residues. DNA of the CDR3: TGTGCCTGGAGTGCGGGACTACAAGAGACCCAGTACTTC. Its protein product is CAWSAGLQETQYF.

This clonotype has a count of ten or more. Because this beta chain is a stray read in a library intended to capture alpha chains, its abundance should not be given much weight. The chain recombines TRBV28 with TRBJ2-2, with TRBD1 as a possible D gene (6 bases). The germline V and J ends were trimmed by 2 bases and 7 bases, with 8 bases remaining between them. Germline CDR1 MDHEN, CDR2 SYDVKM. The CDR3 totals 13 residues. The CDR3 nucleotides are TGTGCCAGCAGTTTAACGGACAGCGGGGAGCTGTTTTTT. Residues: CASSLTDSGELFF.

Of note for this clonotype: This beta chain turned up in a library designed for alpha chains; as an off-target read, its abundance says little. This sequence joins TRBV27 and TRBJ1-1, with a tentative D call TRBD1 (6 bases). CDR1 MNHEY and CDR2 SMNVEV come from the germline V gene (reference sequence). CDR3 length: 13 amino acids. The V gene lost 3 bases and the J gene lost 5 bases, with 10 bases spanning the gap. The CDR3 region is CASSLYRGTEAFF. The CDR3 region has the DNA TGTGCCAGCAGTTTGTATAGGGGGACTGAAGCTTTCTTT.